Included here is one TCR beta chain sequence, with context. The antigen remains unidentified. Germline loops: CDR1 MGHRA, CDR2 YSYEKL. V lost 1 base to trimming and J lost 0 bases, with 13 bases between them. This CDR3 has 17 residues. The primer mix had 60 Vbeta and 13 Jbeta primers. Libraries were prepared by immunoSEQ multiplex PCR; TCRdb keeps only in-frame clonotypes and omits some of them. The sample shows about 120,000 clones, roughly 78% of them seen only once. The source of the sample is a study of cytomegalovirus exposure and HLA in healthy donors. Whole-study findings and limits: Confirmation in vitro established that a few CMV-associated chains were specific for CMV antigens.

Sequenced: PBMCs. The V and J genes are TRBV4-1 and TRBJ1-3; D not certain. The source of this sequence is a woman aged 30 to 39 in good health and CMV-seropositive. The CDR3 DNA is TGCGCCAGCAGCCAAGCTTCAGCGAGGGCCTCTGGAAACACCATATATTTT. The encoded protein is CASSQASARASGNTIYF.